This T cell receptor beta chain was recorded in a study of blood T cell repertoires in COVID-19. Background on the study: Samples came from the United States, Italy and Spain, spanning acute and convalescent COVID-19. T cells, B-cell-depleted T cells, or PBMCs supplied cDNA or gDNA.

In the original workflow: The assay estimated nucleated cells by amplifying reference gene primers. Profiling relied on immunoSEQ multiplex PCR, and the TCRdb table lists in-frame clones only, not all of them. V and J calls and clone size follow that table, whereas D and trimming were derived from the DNA. The repertoire holds fewer than 250,000 clones, with about 83% as singletons. This clone was detected only a few times. Looked up from germline, CDR1 is ENHRY and CDR2 is SYGVKD. This CDR3 comprises 16 residues. The J segment lost 4 bases and the V segment lost 8 bases, leaving 9 bases of the junction unmatched.

The rearrangement joins TRBV10-3 to TRBJ2-3, with 13 bases matching TRBD2. This clonotype was sampled from a man aged 50-60 years with acute or convalescent COVID-19. The sample comprised peripheral blood. The CDR3 protein is CAIGSGLAGEADTQYF. In DNA, the CDR3 is TGTGCCATCGGGTCCGGACTAGCGGGAGAAGCAGATACGCAGTATTTT.